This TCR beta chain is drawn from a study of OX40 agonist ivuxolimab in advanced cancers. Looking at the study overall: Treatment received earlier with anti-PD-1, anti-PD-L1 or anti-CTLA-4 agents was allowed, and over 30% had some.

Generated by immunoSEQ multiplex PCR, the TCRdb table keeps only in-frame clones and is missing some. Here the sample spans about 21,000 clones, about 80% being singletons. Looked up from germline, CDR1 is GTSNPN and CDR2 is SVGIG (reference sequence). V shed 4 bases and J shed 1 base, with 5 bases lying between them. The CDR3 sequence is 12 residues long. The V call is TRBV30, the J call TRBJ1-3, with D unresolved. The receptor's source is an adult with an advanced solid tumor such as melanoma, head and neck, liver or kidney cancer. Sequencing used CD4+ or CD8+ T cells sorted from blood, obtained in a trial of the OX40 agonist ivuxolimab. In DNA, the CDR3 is TGTGCCTGGAAGCGTTCTGGAAACACCATATATTTT. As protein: CAWKRSGNTIYF.